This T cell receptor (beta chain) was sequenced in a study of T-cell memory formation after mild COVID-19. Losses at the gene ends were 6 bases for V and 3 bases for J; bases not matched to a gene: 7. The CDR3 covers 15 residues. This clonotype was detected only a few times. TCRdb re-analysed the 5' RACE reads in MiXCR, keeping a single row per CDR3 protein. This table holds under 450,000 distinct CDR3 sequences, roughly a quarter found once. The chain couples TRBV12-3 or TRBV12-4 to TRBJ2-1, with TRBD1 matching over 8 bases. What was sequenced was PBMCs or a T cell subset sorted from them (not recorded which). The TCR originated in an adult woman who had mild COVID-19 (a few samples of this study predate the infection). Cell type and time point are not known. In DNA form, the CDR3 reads TGTGCCAGCAGAACCGACAGGGGCGACTACAATGAGCAGTTCTTC. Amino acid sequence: CASRTDRGDYNEQFF.